The rows below give T cell receptor beta chains drawn from one sample of a study of T-cell memory formation after mild COVID-19. TCRdb used MiXCR to reprocess the 5' RACE reads, holding one entry per CDR3 protein. The sample consists of around 410,000 distinct CDR3 sequences, 20% to 30% of them appearing once. Sequencing was performed on PBMCs or a T cell subset sorted from them (not recorded which). These receptors were taken from an adult woman who had mild COVID-19 (a few samples of this study predate the infection). Cell type and time point are not known. CDR3s include the opening cysteine and the closing phenylalanine or tryptophan. The D gene is left open where the match is weak. Clone size is shown for a subset of rows, as once, few, many or a class of expanded clone.

J	size	V	D	DNA	CDR3
TRBJ2-2	few	TRBV5-5	TRBD1	TGTGCCAGCAGCGGGGACAGGGGGCTTCTGAACACCGGGGAGCTGTTTTTT	CASSGDRGLLNTGELFF
TRBJ1-2	NA	TRBV20-1	NA	TGCAGTGCAGTGGGGGTCTATGGCTACACCTTC	CSAVGVYGYTF
TRBJ2-7	few	TRBV7-9	NA	TGTGCCAGCAGCTTAAAAACTAGTCCCTACGAGCAGTACTTC	CASSLKTSPYEQYF
TRBJ2-7	NA	TRBV12-3/TRBV12-4	NA	TGTGCCAGCAGCTCCTCCAGGGGTTCCTACGAGCAGTACTTC	CASSSSRGSYEQYF
TRBJ2-7	few	TRBV15	NA	TGTGCCACCAGCACTGGGGCAGGGAGGACCTACGAGCAGTACTTC	CATSTGAGRTYEQYF
TRBJ2-7	NA	TRBV2	NA	TGTGCCACCGATCTGGGGAGCGGAGACCGTTTGCGCGACGAGCAGTACTTC	CATDLGSGDRLRDEQYF
TRBJ2-1	few	TRBV29-1	TRBD2	TGCAGCGTTTGGACTAGTCCAGAGCAGTTCTTC	CSVWTSPEQFF
TRBJ2-1	many	TRBV12-3/TRBV12-4	NA	TGTGCCAGCAGTTTGGGTCAGGGCCCCTACAATGAGCAGTTCTTC	CASSLGQGPYNEQFF
TRBJ1-1	few	TRBV4-1	NA	TGCGCCAGCAGCCCCTCACCGGGAGGGGGGTACACTGAAGCTTTCTTT	CASSPSPGGGYTEAFF
TRBJ1-1	NA	TRBV6-5	NA	TGTGCCAGCACCTCTGTCAGGGTAGACACTGAAGCTTTCTTT	CASTSVRVDTEAFF
TRBJ1-2	many	TRBV12-5	NA	TGTGCTAGTGGTTTGGTAGGACCACCAGGTGTGAGCTACACCTTC	CASGLVGPPGVSYTF
TRBJ2-7	few	TRBV18	TRBD1	TGTGCCAGCTCACAACGACAGGGCGACGAGCAGTACTTC	CASSQRQGDEQYF
TRBJ2-3	few	TRBV9	NA	TGTGCCAGCAGCCCTACTGGACATAGCACAGATACGCAGTATTTT	CASSPTGHSTDTQYF
TRBJ2-1	many	TRBV11-2	NA	TGTGCCAGCAGCTTAGATTCTAGCTCCCATGAGCAGTTCTTC	CASSLDSSSHEQFF
TRBJ1-2	few	TRBV27	TRBD1	TGTGCCAGCAGTTTATCCCCCGGGACAGGGAACTATGGCTACACCTTC	CASSLSPGTGNYGYTF
TRBJ1-5	few	TRBV10-3	NA	TGTGCCATCAGTGAAGGAGGGAAGCCCCAGCATTTT	CAISEGGKPQHF
TRBJ2-4	NA	TRBV20-1	NA	TGCAGTGCTAGTGGGGCCAAAAACATTCAGTACTTC	CSASGAKNIQYF
TRBJ1-2	once	TRBV6-5	TRBD1	TGTGCCAGCAGCCCGGGACAGGGGAACTCTGGCTACACCTTC	CASSPGQGNSGYTF
TRBJ2-2	NA	TRBV19	NA	TGTGCCAGTAGCCAAACGCAGGGGAACACCGGGGAGCTGTTTTTT	CASSQTQGNTGELFF
TRBJ2-2	NA	TRBV27	TRBD2	TGTGCCAGCAGTTCAACAAGCGGGAGGGCGAACACCGGGGAGCTGTTTTTT	CASSSTSGRANTGELFF
TRBJ1-2	few	TRBV12-3/TRBV12-4	NA	TGTGCCAGCAGTTTAGGTTACCTTACGGGGGGTGGCTACACCTTC	CASSLGYLTGGGYTF
TRBJ2-7	once	TRBV5-6	NA	TGTGCCAGCAGGAATAGAGAATTC	CASRNREF
TRBJ2-7	NA	TRBV5-1	TRBD2	TGCGCCAGCAGCTTCTCTAGCGGGGGGTTATCCTACGAGCAGTACTTC	CASSFSSGGLSYEQYF
TRBJ2-5	NA	TRBV9	NA	TGTGCCAGCAGCGTAGAAGGACGTCGGACAGCTCAAGAGACCCAGTACTTC	CASSVEGRRTAQETQYF
TRBJ2-2	few	TRBV7-2	NA	TGTGCCAGCAGCTTAGTCAGGGCCACCGGGGAGCTGTTTTTT	CASSLVRATGELFF
TRBJ1-3	NA	TRBV7-9	TRBD1	TGTGCCAGCAGCCGCAGAGGGACAGGCGAACAGGGAAACACCATATATTTT	CASSRRGTGEQGNTIYF
TRBJ2-7	NA	TRBV7-9	NA	TGTGCCAGCAGGTCCGAGGCGGGTGCCAACGAGCAGTACTTC	CASRSEAGANEQYF
TRBJ2-1	NA	TRBV6-4	TRBD1	TGTGCCAGCAGTGATGCAGGGGGCGCGGGCGATGAGCAGTTCTTC	CASSDAGGAGDEQFF
TRBJ2-3	few	TRBV19	NA	TGTGCCAGTAGGGACAGTTCTAGCACAGATACGCAGTATTTT	CASRDSSSTDTQYF
TRBJ2-2	NA	TRBV7-2	TRBD2	TGTGCCAGCAGCCGGGACTACAACACCGGGGAGCTGTTTTTT	CASSRDYNTGELFF
TRBJ2-3	NA	TRBV5-4	NA	TGTGCCAGCAGCTTTGACGGAGATACGCAGTATTTT	CASSFDGDTQYF
TRBJ1-1	NA	TRBV11-2	NA	TGTGCCAGCAGCCCCCTAGCGGGGGTCCTTTTGGCGGCTGAAGCTTTCTTT	CASSPLAGVLLAAEAFF
TRBJ2-7	NA	TRBV6-2/TRBV6-3	NA	TGTGCCAGCAGCCGGCCGGCAGGGGCGCTTGTGACGGAGCAGTACTTC	CASSRPAGALVTEQYF
TRBJ2-7	few	TRBV11-2	NA	TGTGCCAGCAGCTTAGTAGGGACCCTTTACGAGCAGTACTTC	CASSLVGTLYEQYF
TRBJ2-7	few	TRBV3-1	NA	TGTGCCAGCAGCCCATCGGAGGGGGGTTCCTACGAGCAGTACTTC	CASSPSEGGSYEQYF
TRBJ2-3	NA	TRBV4-1	TRBD2	TGCGCCAGCAGCCTCACCCGACTAGCGGGGGGTGTCACAGATACGCAGTATTTT	CASSLTRLAGGVTDTQYF
TRBJ2-7	NA	TRBV6-6	NA	TGTGCCAGCAGTTACCCAGGGGTAGAAGAGCAGTACTTC	CASSYPGVEEQYF
TRBJ2-2	few	TRBV4-1	NA	TGCGCCAGCGGTCCAAGCATCCCGAACACCGGGGAGCTGTTTTTT	CASGPSIPNTGELFF
TRBJ1-1	NA	TRBV2	NA	TGTGCCAGCAGTGATCCCCAGGGCTACACTGAAGCTTTCTTT	CASSDPQGYTEAFF
TRBJ1-1	NA	TRBV7-2	NA	TGTGCCAGCAGCTCACACCTTAGCACTGAAGCTTTCTTT	CASSSHLSTEAFF
TRBJ1-5	few	TRBV7-8	NA	TGTGCCAGCAGCTCCCCCGGGCGGGACAATCAGCCCCAGCATTTT	CASSSPGRDNQPQHF
TRBJ2-4	NA	TRBV12-5	NA	TGTGCTAGTGGATTAGGGGGAGCAGTAGGGAGCGGCATTCAGTACTTC	CASGLGGAVGSGIQYF
TRBJ1-2	NA	TRBV6-2/TRBV6-3	NA	TGTGCCAGCAGGCGGACGGTCTATGGCTACACCTTC	CASRRTVYGYTF
TRBJ1-2	few	TRBV15	TRBD1	TGTGCCACCAGCGGTGGACAGGGCTATGGCTACACCTTC	CATSGGQGYGYTF
TRBJ2-3	few	TRBV20-1	TRBD2	TGCAGTGCTAACCGGGAGGGCCCTGGCACAGATACGCAGTATTTT	CSANREGPGTDTQYF
TRBJ2-1	NA	TRBV5-1	TRBD2	TGCGCCAGCAGCCGAGGACAAGCGGGGGGCCACAATGAGCAGTTCTTC	CASSRGQAGGHNEQFF
TRBJ2-2	NA	TRBV20-1	NA	TGCAGTGCCTGGGGGGGCCACACCGGGGAGCTGTTTTTT	CSAWGGHTGELFF
TRBJ2-1	NA	TRBV2	NA	TGTGCCAGCAGTCCCGAGGGGGTGGGTGAGCAGTTCTTC	CASSPEGVGEQFF
TRBJ2-6	few	TRBV9	NA	TGTGCCAGCAACTACAGGGTATCTGGGGCCAACGTCCTGACTTTC	CASNYRVSGANVLTF
TRBJ2-1	NA	TRBV7-2	TRBD2	TGTGCCAGCAGCCCCTTGGGGGTAGCGGGAGACGGTGAGCAGTTCTTC	CASSPLGVAGDGEQFF
TRBJ2-5	NA	TRBV5-1	TRBD2	TGCGCCAGCAGCTTACCTAGCGGGAGAGAGACCCAGTACTTC	CASSLPSGRETQYF
TRBJ1-1	NA	TRBV4-1	TRBD1	TGCGCCAGCAGCCAGATCCCGGGACAGGGAATCTCTGAAGCTTTCTTT	CASSQIPGQGISEAFF
TRBJ2-3	few	TRBV5-1	TRBD2	TGCGCCAGCAGCTCAACCGGGACTAGCGGACAAGAGGCAGATACGCAGTATTTT	CASSSTGTSGQEADTQYF
TRBJ2-2	few	TRBV9	TRBD2	TGTGCCAGCAGCGTAGAGCCTAGCGGGGGGCTGAGCGGGGAGCTGTTTTTT	CASSVEPSGGLSGELFF
TRBJ1-5	few	TRBV6-5	NA	TGTGCCAGCAGTTCAAGGGAAAGTCAGCCCCAGCATTTT	CASSSRESQPQHF
TRBJ1-2	NA	TRBV2	NA	TGTGCCAGGACGGGCAGGCCGGGGACGGGTGGCTACACCTTC	CARTGRPGTGGYTF
TRBJ2-7	few	TRBV4-2	TRBD2	TGTGCCAGCAGCCAAGGGGCTAGCGGGAGGGATCTCGCCTACGAGCAGTACTTC	CASSQGASGRDLAYEQYF
TRBJ2-4	NA	TRBV7-2	TRBD1	TGTGCCAGCAGTCAATACAGGGGGGTTTCAAACATTCAGTACTTC	CASSQYRGVSNIQYF
TRBJ2-1	NA	TRBV6-4	TRBD2	TGTGCCAGCAGTACCTTAGCGGGGAAGAATGAGCAGTTCTTC	CASSTLAGKNEQFF